This T cell receptor (beta chain) came from a study of T cell responses to AZD1222 COVID-19 vaccine. General study results and limits: Within unmutated variant regions lay the reported targets of nearly half of spike-specific TCRs. Repertoire sampling happened only post peak T cell response. Donors were mostly white British, more females; clonal diversity possibly underestimated.

Produced via immunoSEQ multiplex PCR; TCRdb's table is partial and in-frame only. The sample has more than 95,000 clones, 89% seen once; the top ten hold 35% to 55%. V dropped 8 bases and J dropped 9 bases, with 14 bases sitting between them. This CDR3 comprises 13 residues. CDR1 and CDR2 (germline): SNHLY, FYNNEI. Regarding this clone: Its matching antigen is unknown.

The TCR was taken from an adult who received the AZD1222 COVID-19 vaccine. The input for sequencing was peripheral blood, taken 28 days after the second AZD1222 dose. The chain has TRBV2 and TRBJ1-6; D remains unclear. The CDR3 nucleotides are TGTGCCAGCGCGGATACCGTCAGTTCACCCCTCCACTTT. This codes for CASADTVSSPLHF. Full variable domain (rest looked up from reference TRBV2 and TRBJ1-6): EPEVTQTPSHQVTQMGQEVILRCVPISNHLYFYWYRQILGQKVEFLVSFYNNEISEKSEIFDDQFSVERPDGSNFTLKIRSTKLEDSAMYFCASADTVSSPLHFGNGTRLTVT.